This TCR beta chain was obtained from a study of T cell responses to AZD1222 COVID-19 vaccine. The germline V and J ends were trimmed by 5 bases and 3 bases, with 6 bases remaining between them. The germline V gene encodes CDR1 SGHTA and CDR2 FQGNSA. This CDR3 spans 12 amino acids. Using immunoSEQ multiplex PCR, the repertoire was profiled, and TCRdb retains in-frame clones only, with some absent. The sample lists around 110,000 clones; about 85% were seen once. Study results and limitations: A rise in Spike-specific TCR breadth and depth followed two AZD1222 doses.

Concerning this clone: The antigen is undetermined. The same CDR3 arises from other DNA sequences in this sample as well.

This sequence was found in an adult who received the AZD1222 COVID-19 vaccine. This chain uses TRBV7-2 with TRBJ2-3; no clear D. This sample comprised peripheral blood, obtained 28 days after the second AZD1222 dose. CDR3: CASSPGTDTQYF. DNA of the CDR3: TGTGCCAGCAGCCCCGGGACAGATACGCAGTATTTT.